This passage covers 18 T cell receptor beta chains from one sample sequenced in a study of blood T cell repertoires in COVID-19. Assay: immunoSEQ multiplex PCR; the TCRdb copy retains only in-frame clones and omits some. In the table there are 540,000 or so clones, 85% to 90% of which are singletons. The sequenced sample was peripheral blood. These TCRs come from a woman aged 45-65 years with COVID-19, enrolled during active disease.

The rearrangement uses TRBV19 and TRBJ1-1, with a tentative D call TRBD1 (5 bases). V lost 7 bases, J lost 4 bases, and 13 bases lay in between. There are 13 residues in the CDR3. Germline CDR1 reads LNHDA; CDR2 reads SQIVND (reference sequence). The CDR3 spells CASNHRRSTEAFF. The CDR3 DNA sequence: TGTGCCAGTAACCACAGGCGATCCACTGAAGCTTTCTTT. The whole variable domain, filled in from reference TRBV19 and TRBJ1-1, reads DGGITQSPKYLFRKEGQNVTLSCEQNLNHDAMYWYRQDPGQGLRLIYYSQIVNDFQKGDIAEGYSVSREKKESFPLTVTSAQKNPTAFYLCASNHRRSTEAFFGQGTRLTVV.

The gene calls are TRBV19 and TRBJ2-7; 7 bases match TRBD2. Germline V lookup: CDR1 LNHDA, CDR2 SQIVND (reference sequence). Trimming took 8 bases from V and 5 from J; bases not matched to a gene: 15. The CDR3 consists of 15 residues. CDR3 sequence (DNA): TGTGCCAGTGGGAGGGCTTCGGGACTAATCAACGAGCAGTACTTC. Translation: CASGRASGLINEQYF.

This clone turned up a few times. The CDR3 region is CASRSLRTAPGGSPLHF. The CDR3 nucleotides are TGTGCCAGCAGATCCCTGCGGACAGCCCCGGGGGGTTCACCCCTCCACTTT. V and J are TRBV28 and TRBJ1-6; a possible D gene is TRBD1 (6 bases). Per the germline V gene, CDR1 is MDHEN and CDR2 is SYDVKM. This CDR3 has 17 residues. V shed 6 bases and J shed 9 bases, with 24 bases lying between them.

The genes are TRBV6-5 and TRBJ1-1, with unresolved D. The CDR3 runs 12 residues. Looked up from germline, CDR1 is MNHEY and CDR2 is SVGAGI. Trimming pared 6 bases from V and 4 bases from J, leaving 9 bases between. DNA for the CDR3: TGTGCCAGCAGGGGCGTGGGCACTGAAGCTTTCTTT. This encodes CASRGVGTEAFF.

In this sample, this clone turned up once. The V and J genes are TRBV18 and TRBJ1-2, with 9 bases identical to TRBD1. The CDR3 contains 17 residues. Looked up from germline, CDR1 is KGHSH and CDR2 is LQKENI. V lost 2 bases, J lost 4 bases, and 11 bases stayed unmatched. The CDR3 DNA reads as TGTGCCAGCTCACCATCCCGGGACAGGGTTCCACGCTATGGCTACACCTTC. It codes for CASSPSRDRVPRYGYTF.

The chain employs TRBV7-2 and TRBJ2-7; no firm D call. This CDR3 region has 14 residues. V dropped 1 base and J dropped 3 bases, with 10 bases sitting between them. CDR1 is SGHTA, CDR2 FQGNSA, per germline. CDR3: CASSLGPVNYEQYF. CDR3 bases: TGTGCCAGCAGCTTAGGGCCAGTAAACTACGAGCAGTACTTC.

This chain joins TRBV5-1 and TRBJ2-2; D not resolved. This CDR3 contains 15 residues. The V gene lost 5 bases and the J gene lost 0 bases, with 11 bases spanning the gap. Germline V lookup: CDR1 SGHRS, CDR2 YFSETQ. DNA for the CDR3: TGCGCCAGCAGACCTACCATCGCGAACACCGGGGAGCTGTTTTTT. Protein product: CASRPTIANTGELFF. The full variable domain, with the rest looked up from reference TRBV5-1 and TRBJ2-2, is KAGVTQTPRYLIKTRGQQVTLSCSPISGHRSVSWYQQTPGQGLQFLFEYFSETQRNKGNFPGRFSGRQFSNSRSEMNVSTLELGDSALYLCASRPTIANTGELFFGEGSRLTVL.

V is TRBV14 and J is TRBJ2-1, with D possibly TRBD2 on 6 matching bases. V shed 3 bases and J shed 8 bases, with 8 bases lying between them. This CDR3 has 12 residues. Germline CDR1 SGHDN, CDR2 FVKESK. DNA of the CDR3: TGTGCCAGCAGCCATTGGGGGGATGAGCAGTTCTTC. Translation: CASSHWGDEQFF.

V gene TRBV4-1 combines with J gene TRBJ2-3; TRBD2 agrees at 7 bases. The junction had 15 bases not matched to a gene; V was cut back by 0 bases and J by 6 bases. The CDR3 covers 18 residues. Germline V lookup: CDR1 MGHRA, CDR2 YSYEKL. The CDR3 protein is CASSQDVPERGLVDTQYF. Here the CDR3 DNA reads TGCGCCAGCAGCCAAGACGTACCCGAGCGGGGATTAGTCGATACGCAGTATTTT.

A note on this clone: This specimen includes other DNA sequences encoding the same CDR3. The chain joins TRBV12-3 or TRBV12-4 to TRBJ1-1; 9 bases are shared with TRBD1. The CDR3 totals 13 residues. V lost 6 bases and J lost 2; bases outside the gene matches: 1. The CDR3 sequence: CASRGQGNTEAFF. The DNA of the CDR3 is TGTGCCAGCAGGGGACAGGGCAACACTGAAGCTTTCTTT.

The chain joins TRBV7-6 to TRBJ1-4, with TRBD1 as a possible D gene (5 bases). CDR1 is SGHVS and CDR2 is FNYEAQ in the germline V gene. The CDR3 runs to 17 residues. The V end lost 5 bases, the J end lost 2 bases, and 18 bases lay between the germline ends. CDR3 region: CASSLRQPLATNEKLFF. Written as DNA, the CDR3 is TGTGCCAGCAGCCTGAGACAGCCGCTAGCGACTAATGAAAAACTGTTTTTT.

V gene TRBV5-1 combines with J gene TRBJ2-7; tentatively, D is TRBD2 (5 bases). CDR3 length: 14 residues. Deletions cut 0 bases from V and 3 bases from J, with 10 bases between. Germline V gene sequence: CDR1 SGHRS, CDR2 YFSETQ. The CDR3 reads CASSLAGVDYEQYF. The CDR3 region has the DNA TGCGCCAGCAGCTTGGCCGGGGTAGACTACGAGCAGTACTTC.

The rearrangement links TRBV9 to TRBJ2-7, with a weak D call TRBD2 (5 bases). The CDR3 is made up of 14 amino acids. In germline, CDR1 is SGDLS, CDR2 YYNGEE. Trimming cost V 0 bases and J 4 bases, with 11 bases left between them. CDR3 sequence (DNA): TGTGCCAGCAGCGTAGGGAGCGGCCTTTACGAGCAGTACTTC. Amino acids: CASSVGSGLYEQYF.

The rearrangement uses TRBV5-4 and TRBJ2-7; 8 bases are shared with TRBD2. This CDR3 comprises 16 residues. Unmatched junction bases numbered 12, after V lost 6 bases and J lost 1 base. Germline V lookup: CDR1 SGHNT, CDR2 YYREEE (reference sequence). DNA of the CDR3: TGTGCCAGCACCGACTTCGTAAAGCGGGGGTCCTACGAGCAGTACTTC. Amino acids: CASTDFVKRGSYEQYF.

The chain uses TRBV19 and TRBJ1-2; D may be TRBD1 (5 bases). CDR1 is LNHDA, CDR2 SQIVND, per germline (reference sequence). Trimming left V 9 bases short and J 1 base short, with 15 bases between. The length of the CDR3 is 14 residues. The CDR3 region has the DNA TGTGCCAGCTCCAGGGACTGGAGTAACTATGGCTACACCTTC. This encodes CASSRDWSNYGYTF. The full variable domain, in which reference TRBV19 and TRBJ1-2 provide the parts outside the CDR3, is DGGITQSPKYLFRKEGQNVTLSCEQNLNHDAMYWYRQDPGQGLRLIYYSQIVNDFQKGDIAEGYSVSREKKESFPLTVTSAQKNPTAFYLCASSRDWSNYGYTFGSGTRLTVV.

The DNA of the CDR3 is TGTGCCAGCAGCTTAGATGCCAGGGGGCAGGGCTACACCTTC. Its protein is CASSLDARGQGYTF. The chain recombines TRBV7-9 with TRBJ1-2; TRBD1 matches 8 bases. The CDR3 totals 14 residues. V dropped 1 base and J dropped 8; count of bases not matched to a gene: 6. The germline CDR1 and CDR2 sequences are SEHNR and FQNEAQ (reference sequence).

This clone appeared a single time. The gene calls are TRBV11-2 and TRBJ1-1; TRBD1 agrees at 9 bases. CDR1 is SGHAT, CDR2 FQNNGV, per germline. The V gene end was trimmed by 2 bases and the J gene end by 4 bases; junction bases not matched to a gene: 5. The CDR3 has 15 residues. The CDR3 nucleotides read TGTGCCAGCAGCTTAACAGGGGGCGGGGGCACTGAAGCTTTCTTT. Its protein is CASSLTGGGGTEAFF.

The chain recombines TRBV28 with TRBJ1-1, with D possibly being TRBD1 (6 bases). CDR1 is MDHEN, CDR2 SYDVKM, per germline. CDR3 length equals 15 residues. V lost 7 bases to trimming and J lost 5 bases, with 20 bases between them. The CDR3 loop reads CASTLGTPIGTEAFF. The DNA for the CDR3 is TGTGCCAGCACCCTCGGGACACCGATAGGGACTGAAGCTTTCTTT.